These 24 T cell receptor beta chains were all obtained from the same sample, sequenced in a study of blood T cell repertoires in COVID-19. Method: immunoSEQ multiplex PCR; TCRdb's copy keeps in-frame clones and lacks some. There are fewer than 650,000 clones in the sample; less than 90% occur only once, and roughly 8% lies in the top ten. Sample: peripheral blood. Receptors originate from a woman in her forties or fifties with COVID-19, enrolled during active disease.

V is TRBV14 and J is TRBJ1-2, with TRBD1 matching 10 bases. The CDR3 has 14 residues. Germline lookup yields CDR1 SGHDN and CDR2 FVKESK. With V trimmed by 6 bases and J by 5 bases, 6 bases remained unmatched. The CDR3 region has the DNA TGTGCCAGCAGTCTGGACAGGGGGGAATATGGCTACACCTTC. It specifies CASSLDRGEYGYTF.

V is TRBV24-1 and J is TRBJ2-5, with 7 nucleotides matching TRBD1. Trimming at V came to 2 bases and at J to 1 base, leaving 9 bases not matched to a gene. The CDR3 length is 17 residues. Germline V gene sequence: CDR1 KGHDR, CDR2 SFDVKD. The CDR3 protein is CATSDSRDSVAQETQYF. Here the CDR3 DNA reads TGTGCCACCAGTGATTCCCGGGACAGCGTTGCCCAAGAGACCCAGTACTTC.

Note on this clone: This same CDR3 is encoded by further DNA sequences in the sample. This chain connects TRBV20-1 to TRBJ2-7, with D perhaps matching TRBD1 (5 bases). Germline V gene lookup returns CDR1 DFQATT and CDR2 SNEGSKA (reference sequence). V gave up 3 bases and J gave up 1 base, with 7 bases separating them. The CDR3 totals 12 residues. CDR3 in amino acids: CSASRGSYEQYF. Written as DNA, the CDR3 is TGCAGTGCTAGTAGGGGATCCTACGAGCAGTACTTC.

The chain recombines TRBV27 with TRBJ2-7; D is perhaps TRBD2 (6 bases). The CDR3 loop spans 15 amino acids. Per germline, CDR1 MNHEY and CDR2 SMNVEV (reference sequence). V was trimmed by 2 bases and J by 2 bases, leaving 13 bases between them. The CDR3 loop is CASSLGGGNAYEQYF. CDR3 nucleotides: TGTGCCAGCAGTTTAGGTGGGGGGAATGCCTACGAGCAGTACTTC.

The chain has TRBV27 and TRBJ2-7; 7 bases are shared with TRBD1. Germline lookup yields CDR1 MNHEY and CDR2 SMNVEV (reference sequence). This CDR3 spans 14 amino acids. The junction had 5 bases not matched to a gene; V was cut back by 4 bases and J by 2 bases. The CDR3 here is CASSSPGTAYEQYF. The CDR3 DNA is TGTGCCAGCAGTTCCCCGGGGACAGCCTACGAGCAGTACTTC.

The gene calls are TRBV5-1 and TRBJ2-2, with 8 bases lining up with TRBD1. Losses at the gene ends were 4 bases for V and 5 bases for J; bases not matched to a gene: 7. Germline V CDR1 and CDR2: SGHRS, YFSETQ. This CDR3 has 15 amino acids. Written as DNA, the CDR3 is TGCGCCAGCAGCACGGACAGGGTACGGACCGGGGAGCTGTTTTTT. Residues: CASSTDRVRTGELFF.

The CDR3 DNA is TGTGCCAGCAGTGGTCCGGGACAGGACGGCTACACCTTC. Translating gives CASSGPGQDGYTF. V and J are TRBV2 and TRBJ1-2; TRBD1 matches at 8 bases. The germline V gene encodes CDR1 SNHLY and CDR2 FYNNEI. The CDR3 sequence is 13 residues long. The V segment lost 4 bases and the J segment 8 bases; nucleotides outside the gene matches: 6.

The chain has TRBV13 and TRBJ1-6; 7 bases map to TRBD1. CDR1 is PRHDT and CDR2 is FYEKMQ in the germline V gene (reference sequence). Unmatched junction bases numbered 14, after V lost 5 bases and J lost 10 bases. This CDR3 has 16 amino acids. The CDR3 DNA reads TGTGCCAGCAGCCCAAGCGGTGACAGGGTGGGATCACCCCTCCACTTT. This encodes CASSPSGDRVGSPLHF.

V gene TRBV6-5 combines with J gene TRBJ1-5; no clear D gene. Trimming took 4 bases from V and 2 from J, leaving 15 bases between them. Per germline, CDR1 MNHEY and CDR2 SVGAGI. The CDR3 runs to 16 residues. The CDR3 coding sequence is TGTGCCAGCAGTTCCTCCGGGTCACCGGGCAATCAGCCCCAGCATTTT. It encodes CASSSSGSPGNQPQHF.

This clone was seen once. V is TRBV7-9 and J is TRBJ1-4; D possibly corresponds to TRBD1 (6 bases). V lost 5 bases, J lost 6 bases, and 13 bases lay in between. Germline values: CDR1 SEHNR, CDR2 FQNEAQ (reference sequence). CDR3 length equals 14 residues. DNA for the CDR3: TGTGCCAGCAGCCCCCAGGGGTTGGATGAAAAACTGTTTTTT. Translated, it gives CASSPQGLDEKLFF.

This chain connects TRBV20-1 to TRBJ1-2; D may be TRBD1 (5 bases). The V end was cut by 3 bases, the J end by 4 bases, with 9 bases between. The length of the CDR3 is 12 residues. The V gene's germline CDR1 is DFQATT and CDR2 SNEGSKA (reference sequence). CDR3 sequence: CSASHRFYGYTF. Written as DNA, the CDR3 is TGCAGTGCTAGTCACAGGTTCTATGGCTACACCTTC.

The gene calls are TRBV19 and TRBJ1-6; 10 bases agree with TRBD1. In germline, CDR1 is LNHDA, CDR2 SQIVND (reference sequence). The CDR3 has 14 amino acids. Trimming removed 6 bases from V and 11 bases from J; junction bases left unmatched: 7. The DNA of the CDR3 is TGTGCCAGTAGCCAAGGGACAGGGGTAACACCCCTCCACTTT. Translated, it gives CASSQGTGVTPLHF.

The CDR3 sequence: CASSIGLYSNQPQHF. Written as DNA, the CDR3 is TGTGCCAGTAGTATAGGACTTTATAGCAATCAGCCCCAGCATTTT. The chain joins TRBV19 to TRBJ1-5; no reliable D call. Trimming pared 1 base from V and 0 bases from J, leaving 7 bases between. Germline CDR1 reads LNHDA; CDR2 reads SQIVND (reference sequence). This CDR3 contains 15 residues.

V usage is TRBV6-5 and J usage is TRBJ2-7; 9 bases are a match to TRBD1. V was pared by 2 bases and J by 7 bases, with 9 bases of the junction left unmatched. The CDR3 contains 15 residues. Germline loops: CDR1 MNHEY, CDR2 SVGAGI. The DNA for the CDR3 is TGTGCCAGCAGTTACAGAGGACAGGGGTTTAAGGAGCAGTACTTC. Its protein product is CASSYRGQGFKEQYF.

The CDR3: CASSTRGLAGGKNNEQFF. In DNA form, the CDR3 reads TGTGCCAGCAGCACGAGGGGACTAGCGGGGGGGAAGAACAATGAGCAGTTCTTC. The chain carries TRBV3-1 (or the pseudogene TRBV3-2) and TRBJ2-1; 16 bases match TRBD2. This CDR3 is 18 amino acids long. Losses at the gene ends were 5 bases for V and 5 bases for J; bases not matched to a gene: 9. Germline CDR1 is LGHDT and CDR2 is YNNKEL (reference sequence).

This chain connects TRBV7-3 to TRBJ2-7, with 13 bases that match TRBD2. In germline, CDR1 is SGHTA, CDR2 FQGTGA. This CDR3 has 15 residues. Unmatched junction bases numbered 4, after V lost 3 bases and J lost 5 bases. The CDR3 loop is CASSLGLAGPDEQYF. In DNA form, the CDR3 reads TGTGCCAGCAGCTTGGGACTAGCGGGGCCTGACGAGCAGTACTTC.

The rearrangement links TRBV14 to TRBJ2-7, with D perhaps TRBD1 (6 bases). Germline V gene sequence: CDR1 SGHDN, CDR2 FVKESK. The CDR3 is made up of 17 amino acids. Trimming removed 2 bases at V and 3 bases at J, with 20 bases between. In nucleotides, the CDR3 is TGTGCCAGCAGCCAAACAACAGGGCAAGGGGCCCACTACGAGCAGTACTTC. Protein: CASSQTTGQGAHYEQYF.

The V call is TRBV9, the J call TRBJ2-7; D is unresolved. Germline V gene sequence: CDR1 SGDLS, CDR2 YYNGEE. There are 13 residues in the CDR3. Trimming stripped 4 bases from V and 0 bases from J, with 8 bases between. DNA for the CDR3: TGTGCCAGCAGCCCTTCGCGCTCCTACGAGCAGTACTTC. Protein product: CASSPSRSYEQYF. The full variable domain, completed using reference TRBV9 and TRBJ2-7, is DSGVTQTPKHLITATGQRVTLRCSPRSGDLSVYWYQQSLDQGLQFLIQYYNGEERAKGNILERFSAQQFPDLHSELNLSSLELGDSALYFCASSPSRSYEQYFGPGTRLTVT.

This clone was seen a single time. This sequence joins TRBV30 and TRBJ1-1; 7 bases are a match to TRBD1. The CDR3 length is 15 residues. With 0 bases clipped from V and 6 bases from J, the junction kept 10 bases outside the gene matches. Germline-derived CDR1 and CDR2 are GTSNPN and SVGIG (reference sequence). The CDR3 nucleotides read TGTGCCTGGAGTGTACTTGGACAGGCTGGAGCTGAAGCTTTCTTT. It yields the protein CAWSVLGQAGAEAFF.

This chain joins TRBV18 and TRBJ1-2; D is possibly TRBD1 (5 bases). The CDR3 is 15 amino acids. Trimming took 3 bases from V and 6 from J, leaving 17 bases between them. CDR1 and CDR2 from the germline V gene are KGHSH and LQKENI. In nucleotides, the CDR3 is TGTGCCAGCTCACCCCCGGGACGGGGGGGGGATGGCTACACCTTC. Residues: CASSPPGRGGDGYTF.

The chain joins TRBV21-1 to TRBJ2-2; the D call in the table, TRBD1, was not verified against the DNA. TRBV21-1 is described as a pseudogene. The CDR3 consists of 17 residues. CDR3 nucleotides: TGTGCCAGCATCTATAGGGGCACGAAAACTTACACCGGGGAGCTGTTTTTT. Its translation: CASIYRGTKTYTGELFF.

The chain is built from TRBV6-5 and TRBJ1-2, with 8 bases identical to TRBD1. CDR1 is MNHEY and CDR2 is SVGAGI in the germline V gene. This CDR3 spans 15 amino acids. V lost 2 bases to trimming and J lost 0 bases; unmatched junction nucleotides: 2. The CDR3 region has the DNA TGTGCCAGCAGTTACGGGACAGGAGCTAACTATGGCTACACCTTC. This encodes CASSYGTGANYGYTF.

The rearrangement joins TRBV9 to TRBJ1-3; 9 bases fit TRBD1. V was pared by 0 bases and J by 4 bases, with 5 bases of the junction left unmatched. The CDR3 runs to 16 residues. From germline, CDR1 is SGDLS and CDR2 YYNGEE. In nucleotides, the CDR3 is TGTGCCAGCAGCGTAGGGGACAGGGTAGCCGGAAACACCATATATTTT. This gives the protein CASSVGDRVAGNTIYF.

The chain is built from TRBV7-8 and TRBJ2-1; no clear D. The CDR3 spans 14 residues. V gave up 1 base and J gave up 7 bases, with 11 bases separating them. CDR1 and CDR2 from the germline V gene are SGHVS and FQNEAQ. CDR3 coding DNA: TGTGCCAGCAGCTTAGGCCCGCGATCAAATGAGCAGTTCTTC. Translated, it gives CASSLGPRSNEQFF.